These 28 T cell receptor beta chains came from one sample sequenced in a study of regulatory T cells in long-lasting Graves disease. Time point here: persistent/refractory GD, antithyroid drugs over 5 years with positive TRAb. Isolated PBMC RNA provided the starting material for the TCR library. The authors built TCR beta libraries using iRepertoire HTBI primers and Arm-PCR of CDR3 regions. A single record per CDR3 protein comes from TCRdb applying MiXCR to the multiplex PCR reads. The sample lists about 310,000 distinct CDR3 sequences; roughly a fifth were seen once. The material was peripheral blood mononuclear cells (PBMCs), obtained when the disease was refractory, from a patient treated with antithyroid drugs. The receptor set was obtained from a female donor with Graves disease.

There are many counts of this clonotype. The chain has TRBV2 and TRBJ2-7; TRBD2 agrees at 8 bases. J gave up 6 bases and V 6 bases, and 10 bases lay outside the gene matches. Germline CDR1 reads SNHLY; CDR2 reads FYNNEI. This CDR3 has 14 amino acids. The CDR3 is CASRVAGPRVEQYF. The CDR3 DNA reads as TGTGCCAGCAGAGTAGCGGGACCTAGGGTCGAGCAGTACTTC.

The chain carries TRBV5-1 and TRBJ2-1; D is unclear. Germline lookup yields CDR1 SGHRS and CDR2 YFSETQ. V lost 6 bases to trimming and J lost 9 bases, with 13 bases between them. This CDR3 comprises 12 residues. The CDR3 coding sequence is TGCGCCAGCAAAGAGCCCGGTGGTGAGCAGTTCTTC. Translating gives CASKEPGGEQFF.

The gene calls are TRBV3-1 and TRBJ2-2, with a tentative D call TRBD1 (5 bases). The CDR3 loop spans 15 amino acids. Germline V CDR1 and CDR2: LGHDT, YNNKEL (reference sequence). The V and J ends lost 0 bases and 1 base respectively, with 6 bases between them. The CDR3 loop reads CASSQDGQNTGELFF. For the CDR3, the DNA is TGTGCCAGCAGCCAAGATGGACAGAACACCGGGGAGCTGTTTTTT.

This clonotype was observed a handful of times. The CDR3 loop is CASSQGRTGFGYTF. CDR3 nucleotides: TGCGCCAGCAGCCAAGGGAGGACAGGGTTTGGCTACACCTTC. This rearrangement joins TRBV4-1 to TRBJ1-2; 8 bases align to TRBD1. Unmatched junction bases numbered 5, after V lost 1 base and J lost 7 bases. The germline CDR1 and CDR2 sequences are MGHRA and YSYEKL. CDR3 size: 14 residues.

Note on this clonotype: A much larger clonotype is one base distant, so this may be a read error. CDR3 in amino acids: CASTRGASNTGELFF. CDR3 in DNA: TGTGCCAGCACCCGGGGGGCGTCGAACACCGGGGAGCTGTTTTTT. V and J are TRBV28 and TRBJ2-2; D is possibly TRBD2 (7 bases). CDR3 length equals 15 residues. The germline gives CDR1 MDHEN, CDR2 SYDVKM. Trimming removed 7 bases at V and 0 bases at J, with 12 bases between. The variable domain in full, with the rest retrieved from reference TRBV28 and TRBJ2-2, is DVKVTQSSRYLVKRTGEKVFLECVQDMDHENMFWYRQDPGLGLRLIYFSYDVKMKEKGDIPEGYSVSREKKERFSLILESASTNQTSMYLCASTRGASNTGELFFGEGSRLTVL.

This chain connects TRBV20-1 to TRBJ2-7; 9 bases match TRBD1. Trimming removed 6 bases from V and 4 bases from J; junction bases left unmatched: 7. The CDR3 totals 13 residues. CDR1 and CDR2 from the germline V gene are DFQATT and SNEGSKA (reference sequence). The CDR3 protein is CSATGTGLYEQYF. Here the CDR3 DNA reads TGCAGTGCCACCGGGACAGGGCTATACGAGCAGTACTTC.

V is TRBV20-1 and J is TRBJ2-7; 8 bases map to TRBD2. The trim removed 0 bases at V and 2 bases at J, leaving 6 bases unmatched. There are 15 residues in the CDR3. Germline lookup yields CDR1 DFQATT and CDR2 SNEGSKA (reference sequence). DNA for the CDR3: TGCAGTGCTAGAGATCGGGGCGGGGGGACCTACGAGCAGTACTTC. Translated, it gives CSARDRGGGTYEQYF.

This clonotype was observed many times. The rearrangement links TRBV2 to TRBJ1-5; perhaps TRBD1 as D (6 bases). Trimming pared 6 bases from V and 6 bases from J, leaving 12 bases between. Looked up from germline, CDR1 is SNHLY and CDR2 is FYNNEI. This CDR3 contains 13 residues. DNA for the CDR3: TGTGCCAGCAGGGAGGGGGACGGTCAGCCCCAGCATTTT. Translation: CASREGDGQPQHF.

Written as DNA, the CDR3 is TGTGCCAGCAGTTACAACGAGAACACCGGGGAGCTGTTTTTT. Translation: CASSYNENTGELFF. J is TRBJ2-2 and V is TRBV6-2 or TRBV6-3, with no clear D. The length of the CDR3 is 14 residues. The V gene's germline CDR1 is MNHEY and CDR2 SVGEGT. V was trimmed by 2 bases and J by 1 base, leaving 5 bases between them.

This clonotype was seen repeatedly, ten times or more. The rearrangement uses TRBV6-1 and TRBJ2-6; D is possibly TRBD2 (5 bases). V was cut by 11 bases and J by 2 bases, with 13 bases left in between. Per germline, CDR1 MNHNS and CDR2 SASEGT. This CDR3 contains 14 residues. Written as DNA, the CDR3 is TGTGCCGCTCGCCGGGGTACTGGGGCCAACGTCCTGACTTTC. This sequence encodes CAARRGTGANVLTF.

This chain links TRBV20-1 with TRBJ1-5; no clear D gene. This CDR3 contains 15 residues. Per the germline V gene, CDR1 is DFQATT and CDR2 is SNEGSKA (reference sequence). V shed 0 bases and J shed 0 bases, with 9 bases lying between them. DNA for the CDR3: TGCAGTGCTAGAGACCAGGCATATAGCAATCAGCCCCAGCATTTT. Translating gives CSARDQAYSNQPQHF.

This clonotype has a handful of counts. The chain employs TRBV7-9 and TRBJ2-2; 14 positions match TRBD2. Looked up from germline, CDR1 is SEHNR and CDR2 is FQNEAQ (reference sequence). The junction had 4 bases not matched to a gene; V was cut back by 5 bases and J by 5 bases. The CDR3 is 16 amino acids. The CDR3 is CASSIGTSGSTGELFF. The CDR3 DNA is TGTGCCAGCAGCATCGGGACTAGCGGGAGTACCGGGGAGCTGTTTTTT.

This clonotype was found many times. The chain is built from TRBV24-1 and TRBJ1-2, with D hard to call. Trimming left V 0 bases short and J 8 bases short, with 15 bases between. The CDR3 length is 15 residues. Germline assignment: CDR1 KGHDR and CDR2 SFDVKD. The CDR3 DNA is TGTGCCACCAGTGATTTGACTGGACGTCGTGAGGGCTACACCTTC. Protein product: CATSDLTGRREGYTF.

This clonotype was detected once. The chain links TRBV19 to TRBJ2-5; 7 bases align to TRBD2. Germline lookup yields CDR1 LNHDA and CDR2 SQIVND (reference sequence). V shed 5 bases, J shed 2 bases, and the junction held 8 bases outside the gene matches. This CDR3 has 15 amino acids. The CDR3 spells CASSQLAVKQETQYF. The CDR3 DNA reads as TGTGCCAGTAGTCAGCTAGCGGTAAAACAAGAGACCCAGTACTTC. The complete variable domain, with remaining parts taken from reference TRBV19 and TRBJ2-5, reads DGGITQSPKYLFRKEGQNVTLSCEQNLNHDAMYWYRQDPGQGLRLIYYSQIVNDFQKGDIAEGYSVSREKKESFPLTVTSAQKNPTAFYLCASSQLAVKQETQYFGPGTRLLVL.

The V and J genes are TRBV30 and TRBJ1-6; 7 positions match TRBD1. Germline V gene lookup returns CDR1 GTSNPN and CDR2 SVGIG (reference sequence). The CDR3 has 13 amino acids. V lost 8 bases and J lost 10; bases outside the gene matches: 11. The CDR3 sequence: CARSTGTQSPLHF. CDR3 nucleotides: TGTGCCCGATCGACAGGGACCCAATCACCCCTCCACTTT.

At least ten counts were recorded for this clonotype. The rearrangement links TRBV11-2 to TRBJ2-4, with a possible D match to TRBD2 (5 bases). The CDR3 consists of 12 residues. Trimming took off 5 bases at V and 7 bases at J, with 9 bases between the two ends. Germline CDR1 SGHAT, CDR2 FQNNGV. The CDR3 nucleotides are TGTGCCAGCAGCCCACTAGGGAACATTCAGTACTTC. It is translated as CASSPLGNIQYF.

The chain uses TRBV6-6 and TRBJ2-7, with 7 bases matching TRBD2. The germline V gene encodes CDR1 MNHNY and CDR2 SVGAGI (reference sequence). V lost 0 bases and J lost 2; bases outside the gene matches: 7. The CDR3 is made up of 16 amino acids. The CDR3 sequence is CASSYSISGPPYEQYF. The CDR3 DNA follows: TGTGCCAGCAGTTACTCGATTAGCGGGCCTCCCTACGAGCAGTACTTC.

This clonotype was counted at least ten times. The chain couples TRBV28 to TRBJ2-7; D is unclear. Trimming stripped 6 bases from V and 0 bases from J, with 9 bases between. CDR3 length: 13 amino acids. Germline CDR1 and CDR2: MDHEN and SYDVKM. The CDR3 nucleotides read TGTGCCAGCAGGGGCAGGTACTCCTACGAGCAGTACTTC. Its protein product is CASRGRYSYEQYF.

The chain carries TRBV6-1 and TRBJ2-6; D uncertain. The CDR3 length is 15 residues. V was shortened by 7 bases and J by 2 bases, with 12 bases between the two germline ends. The germline V gene has CDR1 MNHNS and CDR2 SASEGT. The CDR3 loop is CASTDGAPGANVLTF. In DNA, the CDR3 is TGTGCCAGCACGGACGGAGCTCCTGGGGCCAACGTCCTGACTTTC.

Worth noting for this clonotype: This could be a read error, since a much larger clone is one nucleotide away. J is TRBJ2-2 and V is TRBV28; D is unresolved. V lost 8 bases to trimming and J lost 6 bases, with 16 bases between them. The germline CDR1 and CDR2 sequences are MDHEN and SYDVKM. CDR3 length equals 14 residues. CDR3 coding DNA: TGTGCCAGCGGTTGGTCAGGTGGAGCCGGGGAGCTGTTTTTT. Its protein is CASGWSGGAGELFF.

As for this clonotype: It may be a read error: a sequence one base away is much more abundant. The chain links TRBV15 to TRBJ2-5, with 12 bases matching TRBD2. The J segment lost 5 bases and the V segment lost 7 bases, leaving 20 bases of the junction unmatched. CDR1 and CDR2 from the germline V gene are LNHNV and YYDKDF (reference sequence). The CDR3 is 19 amino acids. In DNA, the CDR3 is TGTGCCACCAACAATCAGGGGGATCCTAGCGGGAGGGCCGTCGAGACCCAGTACTTC. Its protein is CATNNQGDPSGRAVETQYF. Full variable domain (outside the CDR3, taken from reference TRBV15 and TRBJ2-5): DAMVIQNPRYQVTQFGKPVTLSCSQTLNHNVMYWYQQKSSQAPKLLFHYYDKDFNNEADTPDNFQSRRPNTSFCFLDIRSPGLGDTAMYLCATNNQGDPSGRAVETQYFGPGTRLLVL.

This clonotype came up a few times. The chain employs TRBV15 and TRBJ1-4; possible D gene TRBD1, 6 bases. CDR1 is LNHNV, CDR2 YYDKDF, per germline (reference sequence). The CDR3 has 17 residues. The V and J ends lost 0 bases and 8 bases respectively, with 19 bases between them. DNA for the CDR3: TGTGCCACCAGCAGAGATATTAACCGGGGGCAGGTCGAAAAACTGTTTTTT. As protein: CATSRDINRGQVEKLFF.

This sequence joins TRBV6-2 or TRBV6-3 and TRBJ1-1, with D tentatively TRBD1 (6 bases). The V end was cut by 2 bases, the J end by 2 bases, with 15 bases between. The CDR3 covers 16 residues. Germline V gives CDR1 MNHEY, CDR2 SVGEGT. The CDR3 coding sequence is TGTGCCAGCAGTTACCTTTTTACAGGGAAAAACACTGAAGCTTTCTTT. Its protein product is CASSYLFTGKNTEAFF.

This clonotype was observed at least ten times. The V call is TRBV28, the J call TRBJ1-2, with 7 bases that match TRBD1. The junction had 12 bases not matched to a gene; V was cut back by 8 bases and J by 6 bases. The germline V gene has CDR1 MDHEN and CDR2 SYDVKM. The CDR3 runs to 14 residues. CDR3 nucleotide sequence: TGTGCCAGCCTTAGGGACCAGGGGGTCCATGGCTACACCTTC. Translation: CASLRDQGVHGYTF.

This clonotype was recorded a few times. Here the CDR3 DNA reads TGTGCCAGTACCCAAACAGGGAGCTCCTACGAGCAGTACTTC. Residues: CASTQTGSSYEQYF. The chain joins TRBV19 to TRBJ2-7, with a weak D call TRBD1 (6 bases). The CDR3 extends over 14 amino acids. Deletions cut 7 bases from V and 0 bases from J, with 13 bases between. From germline, CDR1 is LNHDA and CDR2 SQIVND (reference sequence).

CDR3 region: CASGLNSYGYAGNTIYF. DNA of the CDR3: TGTGCCAGCGGTCTCAACTCCTACGGGTATGCTGGAAACACCATATATTTT. The V gene is TRBV27, the J gene TRBJ1-3, with D hard to call. The CDR3 runs to 17 residues. The V and J ends lost 8 bases and 2 bases respectively, with 22 bases between them. CDR1 is MNHEY and CDR2 is SMNVEV in the germline V gene (reference sequence).

The sample holds many counts of this clonotype. The V and J genes are TRBV20-1 and TRBJ2-5, with D hard to call. Germline CDR1 is DFQATT and CDR2 is SNEGSKA (reference sequence). The CDR3 consists of 14 residues. The V gene lost 0 bases and the J gene lost 2 bases, with 10 bases spanning the gap. The CDR3 bases are TGCAGTGCTAGAGATAGAGCGAGACAAGAGACCCAGTACTTC. The encoded protein is CSARDRARQETQYF.

This clonotype was counted ten times or more. CDR3: CASSLTSGMSREQYF. The DNA of the CDR3 is TGCGCCAGCAGCCTGACTAGCGGGATGTCACGCGAGCAGTACTTC. The chain couples TRBV5-1 to TRBJ2-7, with 11 nucleotides matching TRBD2. The CDR3 runs 15 residues. V gave up 4 bases and J gave up 6 bases; unmatched junction bases: 9. CDR1 and CDR2 (germline): SGHRS, YFSETQ.